What follows describes a single T cell receptor (beta chain). Antigen unknown. These data come from a study of shared clonotypes between healthy human individuals. Study results and caveats: The study found lower generation probabilities in non-shared clonotypes than in those shared by all four donors. Across a handful of donors, naive CD4 shared 5% to 5.5%, naive CD8 3% to 3.5%, memory CD4 about 2.4%, memory CD8 about 0.4%.

TCRdb's copy holds only in-frame clones and misses some; the assay was immunoSEQ multiplex PCR. The sample records approximately 1.4 million clones, 95% to 99% being singletons. This TCR was sampled from a man aged 25-45 years in good health. The sample consisted of naive CD4+ T cells sorted from blood. Regarding subset: CD45RA+ positively selected.

DNA for the CDR3: TGTGCCTGGAGCGACGTTTTGGGGGTGGCTGGCTACACCTTC. It is translated as CAWSDVLGVAGYTF. The chain recombines TRBV30 with TRBJ1-2; perhaps TRBD1 as D (5 bases). The germline V and J ends were trimmed by 3 bases and 7 bases, with 18 bases remaining between them. Germline V lookup: CDR1 GTSNPN, CDR2 SVGIG (reference sequence). This CDR3 has 14 residues.